This T cell receptor (beta chain) is drawn from a study of Graves' ophthalmopathy and Graves' hyperthyroidism. Using RNA transcripts, the TCR beta CDR3 regions were amplified. First-round RT-PCR with HTBI primers preceded a second-round multiplex PCR. TCRdb reprocessed the multiplex PCR reads with MiXCR, giving one entry per CDR3 protein. The table has 150,000 to 200,000 distinct CDR3 sequences, 39% seen once. The CDR3 runs 14 residues. The V gene's germline CDR1 is DFQATT and CDR2 SNEGSKA (reference sequence). The ends were cut back, 2 bases at V and 2 bases at J, with 13 bases in the middle. This clonotype has a count of ten or more.

The J gene is TRBJ2-7, the V gene TRBV20-1; the D gene is possibly TRBD1 (5 bases). Sequencing was performed on peripheral blood. This TCR derives from a man younger than 45 with Graves' ophthalmopathy. The DNA of the CDR3 is TGCAGTGCTAGAATCGACAGATCCCCCTACGAGCAGTACTTC. Translated: CSARIDRSPYEQYF.